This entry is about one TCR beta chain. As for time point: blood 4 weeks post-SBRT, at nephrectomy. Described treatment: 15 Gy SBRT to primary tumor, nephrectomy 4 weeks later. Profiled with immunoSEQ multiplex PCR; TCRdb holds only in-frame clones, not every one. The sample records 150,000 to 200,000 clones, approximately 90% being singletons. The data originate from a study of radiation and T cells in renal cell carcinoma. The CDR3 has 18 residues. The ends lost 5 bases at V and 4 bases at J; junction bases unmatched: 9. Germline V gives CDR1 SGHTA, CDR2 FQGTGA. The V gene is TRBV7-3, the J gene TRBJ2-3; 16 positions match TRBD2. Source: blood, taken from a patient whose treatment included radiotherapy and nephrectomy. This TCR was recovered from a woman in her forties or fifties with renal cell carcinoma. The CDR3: CASSPKGTSGGAADTQYF. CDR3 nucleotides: TGTGCCAGCAGCCCGAAAGGGACTAGCGGGGGGGCCGCAGATACGCAGTATTTT.